Each of the 16 T cell receptor beta chains below was sequenced from the same sample in a study of shared clonotypes between healthy human individuals. Only CD45RO-negative cells positively selected for CCR7 counted as naive CD8 cells, so terminally differentiated effector memory CD45RA+ cells were excluded. This table comes from immunoSEQ multiplex PCR, and its TCRdb copy is limited to in-frame clones, with some not included. The sample holds around 1.9 million clones, 85% to 95% seen once. The sequencing input was naive CD8+ T cells from PBMCs. These receptors originate from a man younger than 35 in good health. Some clones in this sample may be carry-over from other donors' samples.

The chain's CDR3 is CASSLGTSFYNEQFF. DNA of the CDR3: TGTGCCAGCAGTTTGGGGACTAGCTTCTACAATGAGCAGTTCTTC. The V gene is TRBV6-5, the J gene TRBJ2-1; 9 bases agree with TRBD2. The V gene's germline CDR1 is MNHEY and CDR2 SVGAGI. This CDR3 contains 15 residues. V gave up 4 bases and J gave up 3 bases; unmatched junction bases: 4.

The CDR3 DNA follows: TGTGCCAGCAGTCTGGACACCGGTAATGAAAAACTGTTTTTT. This encodes CASSLDTGNEKLFF. The V gene is TRBV28, the J gene TRBJ1-4, with TRBD1 as a possible D gene (5 bases). The CDR3 contains 14 residues. V lost 5 bases, J lost 4 bases, and 11 bases lay in between. Germline V CDR1 and CDR2: MDHEN, SYDVKM.

The chain recombines TRBV7-2 with TRBJ2-6; tentative D call: TRBD1 (5 bases). V gave up 4 bases and J gave up 0 bases, with 10 bases separating them. Germline CDR1 is SGHTA and CDR2 is FQGNSA. The CDR3 totals 16 residues. The CDR3 loop is CASSSRRGSGANVLTF. The CDR3 nucleotides read TGTGCCAGCAGCTCCAGAAGGGGCTCTGGGGCCAACGTCCTGACTTTC.

The chain combines TRBV6-1 with TRBJ2-3; 9 bases are shared with TRBD2. The CDR3 runs to 15 residues. The ends lost 4 bases at V and 6 bases at J; junction bases unmatched: 8. CDR1 and CDR2 (germline): MNHNS, SASEGT. CDR3 residues: CASSALLAGWDTQYF. CDR3 in DNA: TGTGCCAGCAGTGCCCTACTAGCGGGTTGGGATACGCAGTATTTT.

The chain links TRBV7-9 to TRBJ1-2; D ambiguous. CDR1 is SEHNR, CDR2 FQNEAQ, per germline (reference sequence). The CDR3 length is 14 residues. The ends were cut back, 0 bases at V and 5 bases at J, with 10 bases in the middle. In DNA, the CDR3 is TGTGCCAGCAGCTTAGCGAGCGGGTTTTATGGCTACACCTTC. Translation: CASSLASGFYGYTF.

This chain uses TRBV7-8 with TRBJ2-1; D uncertain. V was shortened by 5 bases and J by 5 bases, with 1 base between the two germline ends. Germline V lookup: CDR1 SGHVS, CDR2 FQNEAQ. The CDR3 loop spans 10 amino acids. The CDR3 coding sequence is TGTGCCAGCAGCAACAATGAGCAGTTCTTC. Protein sequence: CASSNNEQFF.

The chain employs TRBV9 and TRBJ2-1; 7 bases fit TRBD2. The junction had 11 bases not matched to a gene; V was cut back by 3 bases and J by 8 bases. Germline-derived CDR1 and CDR2 are SGDLS and YYNGEE. The CDR3 spans 15 residues. The CDR3 here is CASSATGPSGYEQFF. For the CDR3, the DNA is TGTGCCAGCAGCGCCACCGGGCCTAGCGGATATGAGCAGTTCTTC.

This CDR3 reads CASSDGGNQPQHF. The CDR3 DNA follows: TGTGCCAGCAGCGACGGGGGCAATCAGCCCCAGCATTTT. The chain couples TRBV9 to TRBJ1-5; D is undetermined. The CDR3 is 13 residues long. CDR1 and CDR2 (germline): SGDLS, YYNGEE. Trimming shortened V by 3 bases and J by 2 bases, and 6 bases separated the two germline ends.

The chain couples TRBV28 to TRBJ1-4; 7 nucleotides agree with TRBD1. Per germline, CDR1 MDHEN and CDR2 SYDVKM. V lost 2 bases, J lost 6 bases, and 15 bases stayed unmatched. The CDR3 extends over 18 amino acids. CDR3 sequence reads: CASSLTLSATGPDEKLFF. CDR3 bases: TGTGCCAGCAGTTTAACTCTTTCGGCGACAGGGCCCGATGAAAAACTGTTTTTT. Filled out from reference TRBV28 and TRBJ1-4, the complete variable domain reads DVKVTQSSRYLVKRTGEKVFLECVQDMDHENMFWYRQDPGLGLRLIYFSYDVKMKEKGDIPEGYSVSREKKERFSLILESASTNQTSMYLCASSLTLSATGPDEKLFFGSGTQLSVL.

This sequence joins TRBV7-2 and TRBJ2-2; TRBD2 aligns across 8 bases. Germline V gene data show CDR1 as SGHTA and CDR2 as FQGNSA. This CDR3 is 16 amino acids long. CDR3 region: CVTAASAGGFTGELFF. For the CDR3, the DNA is TGTGTCACAGCAGCTTCGGCGGGAGGCTTCACCGGGGAGCTGTTTTTT.

The chain has TRBV5-1 and TRBJ2-7, with D possibly being TRBD2 (6 bases). Trimming removed 4 bases at V and 5 bases at J, with 19 bases between. The length of the CDR3 is 15 residues. From germline, CDR1 is SGHRS and CDR2 YFSETQ. The CDR3 is CASSPLGEDLHEQYF. The CDR3 DNA sequence: TGCGCCAGCAGCCCGCTGGGGGAGGATCTCCACGAGCAGTACTTC. Complete variable domain (other parts from reference TRBV5-1 and TRBJ2-7): KAGVTQTPRYLIKTRGQQVTLSCSPISGHRSVSWYQQTPGQGLQFLFEYFSETQRNKGNFPGRFSGRQFSNSRSEMNVSTLELGDSALYLCASSPLGEDLHEQYFGPGTRLTVT.

This sequence joins TRBV7-2 and TRBJ1-1; D gene unclear. The CDR3 runs 14 residues. From germline, CDR1 is SGHTA and CDR2 FQGNSA. V was cut by 2 bases and J by 5 bases, with 12 bases left in between. DNA of the CDR3: TGTGCCAGCAGCTTATCTGGGTTAGGGACTGAAGCTTTCTTT. Translated, it gives CASSLSGLGTEAFF.

This sequence joins TRBV5-1 and TRBJ1-1; a weak D match, TRBD1 (6 bases). This CDR3 has 13 amino acids. Germline CDR1 reads SGHRS; CDR2 reads YFSETQ. The V end was cut by 4 bases, the J end by 1 base, with 8 bases between. CDR3 protein: CASSGGSNTEAFF. The CDR3 bases are TGCGCCAGCAGCGGGGGCTCGAACACTGAAGCTTTCTTT.

The V gene is TRBV5-6, the J gene TRBJ1-2; D is uncertain. Germline lookup yields CDR1 SGHDT and CDR2 YYEEEE. V lost 4 bases to trimming and J lost 4 bases, with 8 bases between them. This CDR3 contains 12 residues. The CDR3 spells CASSGAGYGYTF. DNA for the CDR3: TGTGCCAGCAGCGGCGCTGGCTATGGCTACACCTTC.

CDR3 nucleotides: TGTGCCAGCAGCTCGGCGGGAATGGCCTACAATGAGCAGTTCTTC. It specifies CASSSAGMAYNEQFF. This rearrangement joins TRBV5-6 to TRBJ2-1; D possibly corresponds to TRBD2 (6 bases). Germline V gene sequence: CDR1 SGHDT, CDR2 YYEEEE. This CDR3 is built from 15 residues. Between the trimmed V and J ends, which lost 3 bases and 2 bases, there was a span of 12 bases. Looking up the rest from reference TRBV5-6 and TRBJ2-1 gives the full variable domain: DAGVTQSPTHLIKTRGQQVTLRCSPKSGHDTVSWYQQALGQGPQFIFQYYEEEERQRGNFPDRFSGHQFPNYSSELNVNALLLGDSALYLCASSSAGMAYNEQFFGPGTRLTVL.

The J gene is TRBJ2-1, the V gene TRBV29-1; D perhaps matches TRBD2 (6 bases). V was trimmed by 7 bases and J by 3 bases, leaving 13 bases between them. This CDR3 contains 13 residues. Germline V gene data show CDR1 as SQVTM and CDR2 as ANQGSEA. Here the CDR3 reads CSEHGGYYNEQFF. As DNA, the CDR3 is TGCAGCGAACATGGGGGGTACTACAATGAGCAGTTCTTC.